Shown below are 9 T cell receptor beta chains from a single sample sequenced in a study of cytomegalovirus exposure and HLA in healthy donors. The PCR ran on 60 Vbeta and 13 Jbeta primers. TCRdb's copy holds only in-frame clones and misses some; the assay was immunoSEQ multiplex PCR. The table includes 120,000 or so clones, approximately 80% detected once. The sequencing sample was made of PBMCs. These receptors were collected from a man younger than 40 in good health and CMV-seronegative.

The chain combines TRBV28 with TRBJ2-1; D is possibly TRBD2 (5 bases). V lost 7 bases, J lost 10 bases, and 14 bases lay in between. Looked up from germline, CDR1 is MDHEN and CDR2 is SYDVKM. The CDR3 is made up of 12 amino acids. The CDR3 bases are TGTGCCAGCACTTCTCGCCCGGGAGAGCAGTTCTTC. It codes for CASTSRPGEQFF.

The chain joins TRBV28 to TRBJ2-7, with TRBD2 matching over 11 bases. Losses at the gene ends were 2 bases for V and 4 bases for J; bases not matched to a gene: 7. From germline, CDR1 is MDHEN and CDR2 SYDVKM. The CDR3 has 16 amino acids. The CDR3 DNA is TGTGCCAGCAGTTTAGCGGCTAGCGGGAGGACGTACGAGCAGTACTTC. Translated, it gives CASSLAASGRTYEQYF.

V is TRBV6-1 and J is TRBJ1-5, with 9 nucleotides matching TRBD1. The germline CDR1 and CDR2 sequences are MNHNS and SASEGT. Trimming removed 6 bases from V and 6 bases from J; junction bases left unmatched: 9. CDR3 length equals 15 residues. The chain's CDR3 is CASRDRGGKAQPQHF. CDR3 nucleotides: TGTGCCAGCAGGGACAGGGGCGGTAAGGCTCAGCCCCAGCATTTT.

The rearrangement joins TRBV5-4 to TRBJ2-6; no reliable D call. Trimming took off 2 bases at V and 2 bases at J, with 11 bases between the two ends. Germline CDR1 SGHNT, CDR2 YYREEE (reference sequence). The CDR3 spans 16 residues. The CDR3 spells CASSFPRTAGANVLTF. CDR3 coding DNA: TGTGCCAGCAGCTTCCCCCGTACAGCTGGGGCCAACGTCCTGACTTTC.

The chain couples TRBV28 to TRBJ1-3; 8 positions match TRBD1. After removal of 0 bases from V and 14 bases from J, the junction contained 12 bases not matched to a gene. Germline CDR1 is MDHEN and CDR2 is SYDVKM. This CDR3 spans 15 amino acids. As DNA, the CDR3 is TGTGCCAGCAGTTTATGGTCGACAGGGGAGCAAGTTGTATATTTT. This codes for CASSLWSTGEQVVYF.

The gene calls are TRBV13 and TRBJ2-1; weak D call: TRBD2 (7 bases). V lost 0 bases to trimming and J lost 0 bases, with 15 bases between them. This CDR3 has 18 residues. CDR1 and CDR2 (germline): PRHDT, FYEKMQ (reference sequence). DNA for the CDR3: TGTGCCAGCAGCTTAGGCCGAGGGGGGGCCAGCTCCTACAATGAGCAGTTCTTC. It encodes CASSLGRGGASSYNEQFF.

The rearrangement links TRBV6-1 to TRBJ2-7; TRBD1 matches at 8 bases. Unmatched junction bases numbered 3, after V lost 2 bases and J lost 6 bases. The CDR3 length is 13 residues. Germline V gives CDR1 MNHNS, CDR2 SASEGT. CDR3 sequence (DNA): TGTGCCAGCAGTGAACAGGGGGCAGGCGAGCAGTACTTC. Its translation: CASSEQGAGEQYF.

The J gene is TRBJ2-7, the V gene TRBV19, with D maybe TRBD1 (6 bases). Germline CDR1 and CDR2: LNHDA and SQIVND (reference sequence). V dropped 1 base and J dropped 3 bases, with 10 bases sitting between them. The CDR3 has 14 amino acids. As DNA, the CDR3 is TGTGCCAGTAGTATAGGACAGGCCCGCTACGAGCAGTACTTC. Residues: CASSIGQARYEQYF.

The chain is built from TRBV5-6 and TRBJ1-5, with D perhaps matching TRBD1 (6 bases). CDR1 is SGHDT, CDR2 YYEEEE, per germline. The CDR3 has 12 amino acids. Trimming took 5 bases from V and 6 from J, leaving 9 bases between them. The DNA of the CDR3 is TGTGCCAGCAGTACAGGGCCTCAGCCCCAGCATTTT. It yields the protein CASSTGPQPQHF.